The clone carrying this T cell receptor beta chain has just a few counts. The antigen remains unidentified. Through a sample-barcoded 5' primer and a J-beta primer mix, a second PCR was run for about 7 to 12 cycles. One entry per CDR3 protein, called by TCRdb with MiXCR from the 5' RACE reads. The sample has more than 650,000 distinct CDR3 sequences; roughly 25% are singletons. This entry comes from a study of blood T cells in healthy people across ages. Study-wide results and limits: The long-lived group displayed more naive CD4+ cells, plus higher diversity, than the aged donors did.

The germline CDR1 and CDR2 sequences are SGHNT and YYREEE (reference sequence). V dropped 3 bases and J dropped 3 bases, with 7 bases sitting between them. CDR3 size: 13 residues. Per sample, a minimum of 6 million PBMCs were isolated. The same data also contributed to another study, on T cells of mothers and their children. That work adds: Mothers gave over 9.5 million TCR beta CDR3 reads each, and children several million each. Regardless of relatedness, pairs show thymic selection shaping TCR recombination output in a similar manner.

The V gene is TRBV5-4, the J gene TRBJ2-1; D is undetermined. The receptor comes from a boy aged 5-17 years in good health. Material for sequencing was blood. The CDR3 protein is CASSSVVYNEQFF. The CDR3 DNA follows: TGTGCCAGCAGCTCGGTGGTCTACAATGAGCAGTTCTTC. The entire variable domain, with the rest obtained from reference TRBV5-4 and TRBJ2-1, is as follows: ETGVTQSPTHLIKTRGQQVTLRCSSQSGHNTVSWYQQALGQGPQFIFQYYREEENGRGNFPPRFSGLQFPNYSSELNVNALELDDSALYLCASSSVVYNEQFFGPGTRLTVL.